This T cell receptor (beta chain) came from a study of T cells in Graves' hyperthyroidism and ophthalmopathy. The J segment lost 8 bases and the V segment lost 5 bases, leaving 10 bases of the junction unmatched. The CDR3 totals 16 residues. This clonotype was picked up a small number of times. Its target is not known. Graves' hyperthyroidism showing no ophthalmopathy progression within 18 months was considered stable. Uncontrolled infection, other autoimmune disease, pregnancy or lactation barred patients from enrollment. RNA transcripts gave rise to amplified TCR beta CDR3 regions. The HTBI set primed first-round TCR CDR3 RT-PCR. TCRdb redid the calling of the multiplex PCR reads with MiXCR, one entry per CDR3 protein. The sample lists 650,000 to 700,000 distinct CDR3 sequences, 17% seen once, with around 16% in the top ten. Notes on the study in general: Most thyroid clonotypes that were expanded above 0.001 also turned up in blood. Model output signaled ophthalmopathy a median about seven months ahead of onset.

The sequenced sample was blood. The V and J genes are TRBV12-3 or TRBV12-4 and TRBJ2-1; 12 bases match TRBD1. The sequence was obtained from a man aged 50-59 years with Graves' hyperthyroidism. CDR3 loop: CASSLQGGQGAHEQFF. CDR3 DNA: TGTGCCAGCAGTCTACAGGGGGGACAGGGGGCCCATGAGCAGTTCTTC.